The text below deals with one T cell receptor beta chain. These data originate in a study of cytomegalovirus exposure and HLA in healthy donors. V gave up 5 bases and J gave up 4 bases; unmatched junction bases: 4. The CDR3 is 14 amino acids. Germline loops: CDR1 SGHVS, CDR2 FNYEAQ. PCR employed 60 Vbeta and 13 Jbeta primers. The assay was immunoSEQ multiplex PCR, and TCRdb's table has in-frame clones only and misses some. This table holds 95,000 to 150,000 clones, 17% found once. The chain is built from TRBV7-6 and TRBJ1-2; 10 positions match TRBD1. The specimen was PBMCs. The sequence was collected from a female donor in good health and CMV-seropositive. The CDR3 protein is CASSPGQGIYGYTF. CDR3 sequence (DNA): TGTGCCAGCAGCCCGGGACAGGGGATCTATGGCTACACCTTC.